This T cell receptor beta chain was captured by sequencing in a study of shared T cell receptors in the human thymus (dated by TCRdb to about 2021). Background for the entire study: The study examined how the human thymus generates shared, self-reactive T-cell receptor alpha chains.

Library construction relied on the immunoSEQ multiplex PCR assay. TCRdb stores this immuneACCESS table with in-frame sequences only. Part of the clones is absent; in the studies checked, under half of the shortfall reflects unresolved V genes, and no reason is known for the rest. The sample data list approximately 490,000 clones, and about four fifths of these were observed just once. Roughly 0.013% of the sample belongs to the ten largest clones. V is pared back by 5 bases and J by 5 bases, with 10 bases lying between the germline termini. Taken from the germline V gene (reference sequence), the CDR1 and CDR2 loops are LNHDA and SQIVND. Its CDR3 holds 12 amino acids, cysteine through phenylalanine. The read is trimmed to its CDR3 DNA, 36 bases read in frame from base 1. About this clone: Its antigen specificity is not known. Qualities for individual bases were not recorded, and no much larger clone is one base off.

These records were also assigned to another study, of human thymus T cells. As described in the second report: The donors were immunologically healthy infants in Finland who had open corrective cardiac surgery for congenital heart defects. Thymus tissue was obtained as surgical resects removed during corrective cardiac surgery. V and J gene segment usage appeared biased in both thymic and peripheral blood repertoires. Highly overlapping thymic TCR repertoires among unrelated individuals were reported in the related research. The study described the TCR alpha and beta repertoires in under ten infant thymus samples and a few matching peripheral blood samples. Donor ages ranged from 7 to 244 days, and the cohort comprised roughly six male and a couple of female infants. Thymocytes were freed from the tissue by mechanical means and kept at -70 degrees C as pellets of about 8.5-34 million cells. Genomic DNA was extracted from frozen cell pellets with a QIAsymphony instrument. TCRB and TCRAD loci were amplified from a standardized quantity of quality-controlled genomic DNA using the immunoSEQ multiplex PCR assay. The V(D)J region was spanned by amplicons of a length sufficient to cover the CDR3 and to identify V and J genes. Amplicon sequencing was performed on an Illumina platform through the commercial immunoSEQ service. Primer bias and sequencing errors were corrected as previously described, and TCRAD and TCRB were defined on the basis of the IMGT database. Analysis of the repertoires was done with immunoSEQ Analyzer 3.0 and VDJTools and included basic statistics, V/J segment usage, diversity estimates, rarefaction and pairwise overlap. To estimate diversity, the Chao1, ChaoE, Efron-Thisted, Shannon and inverse Simpson indices were applied, and diversity was also estimated on datasets down-sampled to the smallest sample. Repertoire overlap was determined by strict matching of CDR3 nucleotide sequence, V gene and J gene, and Jaccard-based multidimensional scaling clustering was applied. On average, around 780,000 unique TCRB clonotypes were obtained from thymus samples, compared with roughly 89,000 from blood samples.

The clonotype originates from a boy in the first two years of life with a congenital heart defect. Donor details come from another sample of the same person, matched by shared clones. Sequenced input: thymocytes. In this chain, TRBV19 is recombined with TRBJ2-7; no D gene call is confident. At the DNA level, the sequence is TGTGCCAGTAGTCGTGAGGCCCACGAGCAGTACTTC. Protein translation: CASSREAHEQYF. The CDR3 plus the reference TRBV19 and TRBJ2-7 genes for the other parts give the full variable domain: DGGITQSPKYLFRKEGQNVTLSCEQNLNHDAMYWYRQDPGQGLRLIYYSQIVNDFQKGDIAEGYSVSREKKESFPLTVTSAQKNPTAFYLCASSREAHEQYFGPGTRLTVT.